This T cell receptor (beta chain) is from a study of cytomegalovirus exposure and HLA in healthy donors. Overall study context: Across a few hundred genotyped donors, about 81% landed in the Caucasian-associated ancestry cluster.

Regarding this clone: Antigen unknown.

60 Vbeta and 13 Jbeta primers were used in PCR. In the original workflow: In a later analysis, some 80 million unique TCR beta chains included roughly 11 million shared by two or more donors. Sequencing used immunoSEQ multiplex PCR; TCRdb keeps in-frame clones, though not all of them. D and trimming come from the DNA, and the V and J calls and clone size come from that table. Found here are roughly 79,000 clones, 74% of them singletons; the top ten hold approximately 5.7%. Findings and limits, study-wide: In a later analysis, an Asian-associated ancestry cluster reportedly showed fewer N-insertions than the approximately 700-donor mean. Association of a missense DCLRE1C variant with TCR beta V- and J-gene trimming was reported in a later analysis.

Between the trimmed V and J ends, which lost 4 bases and 6 bases, there was a span of 15 bases. Per germline, CDR1 LNHDA and CDR2 SQIVND (reference sequence). This CDR3 contains 15 residues. The V and J genes are TRBV19 and TRBJ2-2, with D perhaps matching TRBD2 (6 bases). The specimen sequenced was PBMCs. The source is a woman aged 50 to 65 in good health and CMV-seropositive. CDR3: CASSRPGTPPGELFF. In DNA form, the CDR3 reads TGTGCCAGTAGTAGACCCGGGACTCCCCCCGGGGAGCTGTTTTTT.